The rows below give T cell receptor beta chains drawn from one sample of a study of cytomegalovirus exposure and HLA in healthy donors. Measured with immunoSEQ multiplex PCR; TCRdb has only the in-frame clones, and not every one. The profile covers under 200,000 clones, with about 80% appearing a single time and about a tenth taken by the ten largest. Input material: PBMCs. Receptors were obtained from a man between 18 and 29 years old in good health and CMV-seropositive. CDR3s include the opening cysteine and the closing phenylalanine or tryptophan. D genes are given only for firm matches. Rows give clone size only sometimes, using once, few, many, or a class for an expanded clone.

abundance,j_gene,d_gene,len,v_gene,CDR3nt,CDR3aa
.,TRBJ2-5,.,14,TRBV5-6,TGTGCCAGCAGTTCTACTAGCTTAGGGGAGACCCAGTACTTC,CASSSTSLGETQYF
.,TRBJ1-3,TRBD1,14,TRBV5-4,TGTGCCAGCAGCCGGACAGGGGATGGAAACACCATATATTTT,CASSRTGDGNTIYF
.,TRBJ1-1,.,15,TRBV28,TGTGCCAGCAGTGTATTTGGAGGCCACAGCACTGAAGCTTTCTTT,CASSVFGGHSTEAFF
.,TRBJ1-1,.,15,TRBV30,TGTGCCTGGCAATTTCGGGGGACGGTGAACACTGAAGCTTTCTTT,CAWQFRGTVNTEAFF
.,TRBJ1-1,.,16,TRBV7-8,TGTGCCAGCAGCTTAAGAACAGGCCGCACGGACACTGAAGCTTTCTTT,CASSLRTGRTDTEAFF
once,TRBJ2-1,.,12,TRBV6-6,TGTGCCAGCAGCGACCTTCTAGCGAATAAGTTCTTC,CASSDLLANKFF
.,TRBJ1-4,.,14,TRBV11-2,TGTGCCAGCAGCTTAGAAAGACAGCCCGAAAAACTGTTTTTT,CASSLERQPEKLFF
once,TRBJ2-7,.,15,TRBV7-9,TGTGCCAGCAGCTTAGCGCAGCGGGTCATAGGCGAGCAGTACTTC,CASSLAQRVIGEQYF
.,TRBJ2-7,TRBD1,14,TRBV18,TGTGCCAGCTCACACCGGGACAGGGCGTACGAGCAGTACTTC,CASSHRDRAYEQYF
few,TRBJ2-7,TRBD2,15,TRBV10-3,TGTGCCATCAGTGAGACCACTAGCGGGGTGAGCGAGCAGTACTTC,CAISETTSGVSEQYF
.,TRBJ2-7,.,18,TRBV4-2,TGTGCCAGCAGCCAGTCCCAAAACAGGGCGGCAGACTCCTACGAGCAGTACTTC,CASSQSQNRAADSYEQYF
.,TRBJ2-2,TRBD1,16,TRBV5-4,TGTGCCAGCAGCGTCGGGACAGGTGGAGGTACCGGGGAGCTGTTTTTT,CASSVGTGGGTGELFF
few,TRBJ1-4,.,15,TRBV5-4,TGTGCCAGCAGCACAAGGACATCTGGTAATGAAAAACTGTTTTTT,CASSTRTSGNEKLFF
.,TRBJ1-2,TRBD1,18,TRBV4-1,TGCGCCAGCAGCCTCCTCCCCCCGGGACAGGGCCGGCACTATGGCTACACCTTC,CASSLLPPGQGRHYGYTF
.,TRBJ2-7,.,16,TRBV7-9,TGTGCCAGCAGCTTAGCGTCTGCCAGGGGACGCTACGAGCAGTACTTC,CASSLASARGRYEQYF
.,TRBJ1-1,TRBD1,13,TRBV29-1,TGCAGCGCTTCGACAGGGGGCGAGTCTGAAGCTTTCTTT,CSASTGGESEAFF
.,TRBJ2-2,.,14,TRBV2,TGTGCCAGCGGTGTACTAGCTAACACCGGGGAGCTGTTTTTT,CASGVLANTGELFF
.,TRBJ1-2,.,13,TRBV19,TGTGCCAGTAGTATTGGCAGGGAAACGATCTACACCTTC,CASSIGRETIYTF
.,TRBJ2-1,TRBD1,16,TRBV19,TGTGCCAGTAGTATCCTTGCGGGACAGGGTGGGGGTGAGCAGTTCTTC,CASSILAGQGGGEQFF
.,TRBJ2-7,.,12,TRBV2,TGTGCCAGCAAATTGGACAGCTACGAGCAGTACTTC,CASKLDSYEQYF
.,TRBJ1-1,.,15,TRBV10-3,TGTGCCATCAGTGAGGGCAGGGAGGCAATCACTGAAGCTTTCTTT,CAISEGREAITEAFF
.,TRBJ2-2,.,14,TRBV19,TGTGCCAGTAGTAAAGGGACTCACACCGGGGAGCTGTTTTTT,CASSKGTHTGELFF
.,TRBJ2-5,TRBD2,18,TRBV7-8,TGTGCCAGCAGCCGAGGGACTAGCGGCGCACGGAGGATGGAGACCCAGTACTTC,CASSRGTSGARRMETQYF
.,TRBJ2-3,.,15,TRBV5-4,TGTGCCAGCAGCTCTAACGGGGACTTTAGAGGTACGCAGTATTTT,CASSSNGDFRGTQYF
.,TRBJ1-2,TRBD1,14,TRBV18,TGTGCCAGCTCACCGCAACAGGGGATCTATGGCTACACCTTC,CASSPQQGIYGYTF
.,TRBJ2-1,TRBD2,16,TRBV14,TGTGCCAGCAGCCAAGGACTAGCGGTCCTCTATAGGGAGCAGTTCTTC,CASSQGLAVLYREQFF
few,TRBJ2-1,TRBD2,15,TRBV10-3,TGTGCCATCAGTGAGAGCGGGAGTTCCTACAATGAGCAGTTCTTC,CAISESGSSYNEQFF
.,TRBJ1-1,.,14,TRBV6-1,TGTGCCAGCAGCGGACCCGAAGGGGTGACTGAAGCTTTCTTT,CASSGPEGVTEAFF
.,TRBJ2-5,.,14,TRBV7-7,TGTGCCAGCAGCCCTACTAGCTTAGGAGAGACCCAGTACTTC,CASSPTSLGETQYF
.,TRBJ1-2,.,14,TRBV7-9,TGTGCCAGCAGCTTAGCGGGGCAGGACTATGGCTACACCTTC,CASSLAGQDYGYTF
.,TRBJ1-1,.,14,TRBV5-1,TGCGCCAGCAGTTTCGGACGGGAGAACACTGAAGCTTTCTTT,CASSFGRENTEAFF
.,TRBJ1-4,TRBD1,13,TRBV27,TGTGCCAGCAGCCCTAGAGGGACAGGGGAACTGTTTTTT,CASSPRGTGELFF
.,TRBJ2-5,TRBD2,17,TRBV7-9,TGTGCCAGCAGCCCCGGGACTAGCGGGGGGTTCCAAGAGACCCAGTACTTC,CASSPGTSGGFQETQYF
.,TRBJ2-7,.,14,TRBV10-3,TGTGCCATCAGTGCCGAGGACAGTAGTTACGAGCAGTACTTC,CAISAEDSSYEQYF
.,TRBJ1-2,.,12,TRBV21-1,TGTGCCAGCACTCGGACAGGCCATGGCTACACCTTC,CASTRTGHGYTF
.,TRBJ2-7,.,12,TRBV2,TGTGCCAGCAGTGATCTCTCGTACGAGCAGTACTTC,CASSDLSYEQYF
.,TRBJ2-7,TRBD1,15,TRBV4-1,TGCGCCAGCAGCCAAGTAGAGACAGGGCCCTACGAGCAGTACTTC,CASSQVETGPYEQYF
few,TRBJ2-4,.,14,TRBV7-9,TGTGCCAGCAGACGGACATTAGCCAAAAACATTCAGTACTTC,CASRRTLAKNIQYF
once,TRBJ2-2,.,16,TRBV7-9,TGTGCCAGCAGCCCCCGTCACCGCGCTAACACCGGGGAGCTGTTTTTT,CASSPRHRANTGELFF
once,TRBJ2-1,TRBD2,19,TRBV30,TGTGCCTGGGGTAACAAAATTCCGGGACTAGCGGGAGAGTACAATGAGCAGTTCTTC,CAWGNKIPGLAGEYNEQFF
.,TRBJ2-3,.,15,TRBV25-1,TGTGCCAGCAGTGAATATGGGGGCCAGGCGGATACGCAGTATTTT,CASSEYGGQADTQYF
.,TRBJ1-3,TRBD1,16,TRBV19,TGTGCCAGTACCCCCGGCAGGGGGCCCTCTGGAAACACCATATATTTT,CASTPGRGPSGNTIYF
.,TRBJ1-1,.,14,TRBV6-5,TGTGCCAGCAGTCCACAGAGGGTGAACACTGAAGCTTTCTTT,CASSPQRVNTEAFF
.,TRBJ2-1,TRBD2,15,TRBV7-3,TGTGCCAGCAGCACTAGCGGGGGGGCATACAATGAGCAGTTCTTC,CASSTSGGAYNEQFF
few,TRBJ1-6,TRBD1,14,TRBV10-1,TGCGCCAGCAGTGAGGACAGGGGGAATTCACCCCTCCACTTT,CASSEDRGNSPLHF